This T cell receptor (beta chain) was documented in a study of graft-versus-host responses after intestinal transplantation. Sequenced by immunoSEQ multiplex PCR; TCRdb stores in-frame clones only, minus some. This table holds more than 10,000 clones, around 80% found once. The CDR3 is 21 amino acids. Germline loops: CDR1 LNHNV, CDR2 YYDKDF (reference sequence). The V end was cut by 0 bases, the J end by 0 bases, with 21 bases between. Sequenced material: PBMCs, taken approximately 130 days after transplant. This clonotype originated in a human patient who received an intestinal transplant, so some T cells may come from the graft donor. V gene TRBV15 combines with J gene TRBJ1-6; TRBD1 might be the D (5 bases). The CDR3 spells CATSRDRWGEDPSSYNSPLHF. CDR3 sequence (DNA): TGTGCCACCAGCAGAGATCGATGGGGCGAAGACCCGAGCTCCTATAATTCACCCCTCCACTTT.